Presented here are 4 T cell receptor beta chains from one specimen sequenced in a study of early T cells in non-severe SARS-CoV-2 infection. TCRdb reprocessed the 5' RACE reads via MiXCR and lists one record per CDR3 protein. The sample has more than 50,000 distinct CDR3 sequences, around an eighth seen once. Sample: whole blood, taken at baseline. The receptors here all came from an adult who was a healthcare worker with PCR-confirmed SARS-CoV-2 infection or an uninfected control (not recorded which).

The sample holds a few counts of this clonotype. The rearrangement joins TRBV21-1 to TRBJ1-1. TRBV21-1 is a listed pseudogene. This CDR3 contains 13 residues. CDR3 loop: CASSKTKQMEAFF. For the CDR3, the DNA is TGTGCCAGCAGTAAGACGAAACAGATGGAAGCTTTCTTT.

The V and J genes are TRBV27 and TRBJ1-3; D unresolved. CDR1 and CDR2 from the germline V gene are MNHEY and SMNVEV (reference sequence). CDR3 length: 17 residues. Trimming removed 4 bases at V and 0 bases at J, with 16 bases between. CDR3: CASSSQTGPDSGNTIYF. CDR3 sequence (DNA): TGTGCCAGCAGTTCTCAGACCGGGCCGGACTCTGGAAACACCATATATTTT.

This clonotype was seen a few times. The J gene is TRBJ2-3, the V gene TRBV2; possibly TRBD1 for D (5 bases). The germline V gene encodes CDR1 SNHLY and CDR2 FYNNEI. V gave up 5 bases and J gave up 6 bases, with 12 bases separating them. This CDR3 comprises 13 residues. CDR3 protein: CASSSTGPDTQYF. The CDR3 coding sequence is TGTGCCAGCAGTTCCACAGGCCCCGATACGCAGTATTTT.

V is TRBV12-5 and J is TRBJ2-7, with 7 bases aligning to TRBD2. This CDR3 has 17 residues. After removal of 4 bases from V and 3 bases from J, the junction contained 15 bases not matched to a gene. The germline gives CDR1 LGHNT, CDR2 FRNRAP. The CDR3 loop is CASGSTALAGVNYEQYF. In DNA form, the CDR3 reads TGTGCTAGTGGTTCGACAGCCCTTGCGGGGGTGAACTACGAGCAGTACTTC.